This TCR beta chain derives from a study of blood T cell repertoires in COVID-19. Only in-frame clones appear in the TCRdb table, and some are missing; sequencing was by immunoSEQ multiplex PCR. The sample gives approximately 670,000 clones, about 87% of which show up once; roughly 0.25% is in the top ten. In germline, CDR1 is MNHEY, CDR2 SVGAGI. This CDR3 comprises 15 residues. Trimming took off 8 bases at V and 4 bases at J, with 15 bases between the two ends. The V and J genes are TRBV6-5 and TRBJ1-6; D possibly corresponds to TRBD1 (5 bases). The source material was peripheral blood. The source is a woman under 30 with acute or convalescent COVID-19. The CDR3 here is CASAAGVGYNSPLHF. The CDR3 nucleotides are TGTGCCAGCGCGGCGGGGGTGGGTTATAATTCACCCCTCCACTTT.